These T cell receptor beta chains were read from a single sample in a study of identical twins. TCRdb re-analysed the 5' RACE reads in MiXCR, keeping a single row per CDR3 protein. The sample lists about 470,000 distinct CDR3 sequences, more than 20% occurring once. This same sample was also part of a study on T cells expressing NK-cell markers.

The sample taken for sequencing was CD4+ T cells sorted from blood. The source of these receptors is a woman between 18 and 30 years old in good health. The CDR3 runs from the conserved cysteine through the conserved F or W. Each record gives: D gene, J gene, V gene, clone size, CDR3 DNA, CDR3 protein. D genes are given only for firm matches. Clone sizes are given selectively: once, few, many, or a class where the clone is expanded.

D: TRBD1
J: TRBJ2-5
V: TRBV20-1
size: .
DNA: TGCAGTGCTAGTAACGGACAGGGGGTGTCAGAGACCCAGTACTTC
CDR3: CSASNGQGVSETQYF

D: .
J: TRBJ2-5
V: TRBV10-2
size: many
DNA: TGCGCCAGCAGTGAAGGGCCGGGACTCGAGACTAAAGAGACCCAGTACTTC
CDR3: CASSEGPGLETKETQYF

D: .
J: TRBJ2-5
V: TRBV5-1
size: .
DNA: TGCGCCAGCAGCTTGGCCTGGCAGCAAGAGACCCAGTACTTC
CDR3: CASSLAWQQETQYF

D: .
J: TRBJ2-2
V: TRBV12-3/TRBV12-4
size: few
DNA: TGTGCCAGCAGTTCACAGAGTGGCGGGGAGCTGTTTTTT
CDR3: CASSSQSGGELFF

D: .
J: TRBJ2-7
V: TRBV5-8
size: few
DNA: TGTGCCAGCAGAAAGCAGACAGGTCCGAGCTCCTACGAGCAGTACTTC
CDR3: CASRKQTGPSSYEQYF

D: .
J: TRBJ1-3
V: TRBV5-1
size: few
DNA: TGCGCCAGCAGCTTGGAATCCGGGGCGAGCGGAAACACCATATATTTT
CDR3: CASSLESGASGNTIYF

D: .
J: TRBJ2-1
V: TRBV5-6
size: few
DNA: TGTGCCAGCAGCCCCGTAGGAACCAATGAGCAGTTCTTC
CDR3: CASSPVGTNEQFF

D: .
J: TRBJ2-1
V: TRBV20-1
size: .
DNA: TGCAGTGCTCTGGGTAGAGACTGGGGGGATGAGCAGTTCTTC
CDR3: CSALGRDWGDEQFF

D: TRBD2
J: TRBJ2-1
V: TRBV19
size: few
DNA: TGTGCCAGTAGTAGCCTTGCGGGGGGTTTTGGAGATGAGCAGTTCTTC
CDR3: CASSSLAGGFGDEQFF

D: TRBD1
J: TRBJ2-7
V: TRBV20-1
size: .
DNA: TGCAGTGTGGGGGCCTGGGACAGGGGGCCAACTGACTTC
CDR3: CSVGAWDRGPTDF

D: TRBD1
J: TRBJ1-1
V: TRBV24-1
size: few
DNA: TGTGCCACCAGTGATAACAGGGGATCGGCTTTCTTT
CDR3: CATSDNRGSAFF

D: TRBD1
J: TRBJ1-1
V: TRBV5-1
size: .
DNA: TGCGCCAGCAGTATGAGACAGGGGGACACTGAAGCTTTCTTT
CDR3: CASSMRQGDTEAFF

D: .
J: TRBJ2-7
V: TRBV12-3/TRBV12-4
size: .
DNA: TGTGCCAGCACTAGCCTCACGTACGAGCAGTACTTC
CDR3: CASTSLTYEQYF

D: .
J: TRBJ2-7
V: TRBV2
size: few
DNA: TGTGCCAGCAGCTTACCGGGGGCCAAGGGGGACTTC
CDR3: CASSLPGAKGDF

D: .
J: TRBJ2-5
V: TRBV20-1
size: .
DNA: TGCAGTGCTCGGCACGGAGAGACCCAGTACTTC
CDR3: CSARHGETQYF

D: TRBD2
J: TRBJ2-1
V: TRBV27
size: .
DNA: TGTGCCAGCACTGGGACTAGCGGGAGTATAAATGAGCAGTTCTTC
CDR3: CASTGTSGSINEQFF

D: .
J: TRBJ1-4
V: TRBV7-6
size: few
DNA: TGTGCCAGCAGCCCCGGCCGGGTCGGTGAAAAACTGTTTTTT
CDR3: CASSPGRVGEKLFF

D: TRBD1
J: TRBJ1-1
V: TRBV20-1
size: few
DNA: TGCAGTGCTGTACAGGGGATGTTCACTGAAGCTTTCTTT
CDR3: CSAVQGMFTEAFF

D: .
J: TRBJ1-4
V: TRBV12-3/TRBV12-4
size: few
DNA: TGTGCCAGCAGCCTAGCAGGGTCGGGTGAAAAACTGTTTTTT
CDR3: CASSLAGSGEKLFF

D: .
J: TRBJ1-3
V: TRBV6-5
size: few
DNA: TGTGCCAGCAGTTACTCGCAGGGATCCGGAAACACCATATATTTT
CDR3: CASSYSQGSGNTIYF

D: TRBD2
J: TRBJ2-7
V: TRBV6-1
size: .
DNA: TGTGCCAGCAGTGGACTAGCGGGAGGGAGCTCCTACGAGCAGTACTTC
CDR3: CASSGLAGGSSYEQYF

D: TRBD2
J: TRBJ2-3
V: TRBV5-1
size: few
DNA: TGCGCCAGCAGCTCAAGCGGGGGGGGAACAGATACGCAGTATTTT
CDR3: CASSSSGGGTDTQYF

D: .
J: TRBJ2-4
V: TRBV2
size: .
DNA: TGTGCCAGCAGTGAGGGACCCTTTCTAGCCAAAAACATTCAGTACTTC
CDR3: CASSEGPFLAKNIQYF

D: .
J: TRBJ2-7
V: TRBV5-1
size: few
DNA: TGCGCCAGCAGCGTTCCCAGGATGGGGGGACTCGAGCAGTACTTC
CDR3: CASSVPRMGGLEQYF

D: .
J: TRBJ2-7
V: TRBV10-3
size: few
DNA: TGTGCCATCAGTGTACTTAGCTCCTACGAGCAGTACTTC
CDR3: CAISVLSSYEQYF

D: .
J: TRBJ2-3
V: TRBV10-3
size: .
DNA: TGTGCCATTTCAGTCGAAGATACGCAGTATTTT
CDR3: CAISVEDTQYF

D: .
J: TRBJ2-4
V: TRBV12-3/TRBV12-4
size: few
DNA: TGTGCCAGCAGTTTAGCGCGCGGGACAGCTAGCGTTCAGTACTTC
CDR3: CASSLARGTASVQYF